These 2 T cell receptor beta chains were all obtained from the same sample, sequenced in a study of shared clonotypes between healthy human individuals. Sequencing used immunoSEQ multiplex PCR; TCRdb keeps in-frame clones, though not all of them. The repertoire includes about a million clones, around 77% of them detected once, and roughly 0.83% sits in the top ten. Material for sequencing was memory CD4+ T cells from PBMCs. This sample's subset: CD45RA-negative fraction. These receptors all come from a man younger than 35 in good health. Some clones in this sample may be carry-over from other donors' samples.

V usage is TRBV7-3 and J usage is TRBJ2-1, with a possible D match to TRBD2 (6 bases). Germline CDR1 and CDR2: SGHTA and FQGTGA. V lost 2 bases, J lost 8 bases, and 16 bases lay in between. This CDR3 is built from 15 residues. Written as DNA, the CDR3 is TGTGCCAGCAGCTTACTTGGACGTTCGGGGGATGAGCAGTTCTTC. This codes for CASSLLGRSGDEQFF.

CDR3 sequence reads: CASSEGPQETQYF. As DNA, the CDR3 is TGTGCCAGCAGTGAGGGACCACAAGAGACCCAGTACTTC. The chain combines TRBV25-1 with TRBJ2-5; D may match TRBD1 or TRBD2 (5 bases each). In germline, CDR1 is MGHDK, CDR2 SYGVNS. Trimming cost V 3 bases and J 2 bases, with 7 bases left between them. The CDR3 extends over 13 amino acids.